The clone carrying this TCR beta chain showed up many times. Antigen unknown. The sample is drawn from a study of T cells after yellow fever vaccination. Whole-study results and caveats: Post-booster reappearance was seen for most primary-vaccination clones (about 95% CD4, around 88% CD8). A weaker secondary response peaked on day 5, the primary on day 15.

Researchers made TCR cDNA using 5'RACE template switching, and this step added a universal primer site and UMIs. MiXCR was run by TCRdb on the 5' RACE reads, yielding one entry per CDR3 protein. The repertoire holds about 330,000 distinct CDR3 sequences, with 7% to 9% as singletons. Trimming at V came to 6 bases and at J to 2 bases, leaving 1 base not matched to a gene. Per the germline V gene, CDR1 is WSHSY and CDR2 is SAAADI. This CDR3 region has 13 residues. The sample in question was PBMCs, obtained roughly 46 days after the first yellow fever vaccination. The chain combines TRBV10-2 with TRBJ2-7, with TRBD2 identical over 10 bases. This clonotype was obtained from a man between 18 and 29 years old who received the YFV17D yellow fever vaccine. The CDR3 DNA follows: TGCGCCAGCAGAACTAGCGGGGCCTACGAGCAGTACTTC. This codes for CASRTSGAYEQYF.